This T cell receptor beta chain was identified in a study of T cells expressing NK-cell markers. Study-wide findings and caveats: Dominant NKG2C+ clonotypes made up roughly 1.0-7.0% of CD8+ T cells in more than 5 donors.

A word on this clonotype: What it binds is unknown.

The CDR3 totals 16 residues. In germline, CDR1 is SGHTA, CDR2 FQGNSA. TCRdb re-called the 5' RACE reads; one entry per CDR3 protein, DNA not given. Here the sample table reports over 250,000 distinct CDR3 sequences. The J gene is TRBJ2-3, the V gene TRBV7-2; TCRdb calls TRBD1, which cannot be checked without DNA. The sequencing input was blood T cells: a sorted CD56 or NKG2C T cell subset, CD4+ or CD8+ T cells, or bulk PBMC T cells (not recorded which). The receptor was derived from a woman aged 18 to 75 in good health. The CDR3: CASTIRDRGVRDTQYF. Combining the CDR3 with reference TRBV7-2 and TRBJ2-3 gives the whole variable domain GAGVSQSPSNKVTEKGKDVELRCDPISGHTALYWYRQSLGQGLEFLIYFQGNSAPDKSGLPSDRFSAERTGGSVSTLTIQRTQQEDSAVYLCASTIRDRGVRDTQYFGPGTRLTVL.